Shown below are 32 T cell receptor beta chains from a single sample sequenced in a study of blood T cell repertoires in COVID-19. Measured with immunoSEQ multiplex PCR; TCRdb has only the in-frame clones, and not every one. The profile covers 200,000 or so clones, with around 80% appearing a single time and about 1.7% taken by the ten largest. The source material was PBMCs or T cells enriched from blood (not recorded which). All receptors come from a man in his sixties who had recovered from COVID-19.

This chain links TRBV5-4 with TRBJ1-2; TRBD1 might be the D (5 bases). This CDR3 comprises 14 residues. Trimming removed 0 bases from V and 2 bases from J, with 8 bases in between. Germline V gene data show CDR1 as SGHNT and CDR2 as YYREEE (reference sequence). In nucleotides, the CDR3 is TGTGCCAGCAGCTTGGCAGGGTTGAACTATGGCTACACCTTC. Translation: CASSLAGLNYGYTF.

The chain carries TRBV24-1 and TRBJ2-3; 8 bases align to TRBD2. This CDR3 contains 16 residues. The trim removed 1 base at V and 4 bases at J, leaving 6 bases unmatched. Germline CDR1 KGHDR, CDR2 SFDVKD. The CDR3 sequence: CATSDFGGGVADTQYF. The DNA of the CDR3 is TGTGCCACCAGTGATTTCGGGGGGGGAGTAGCAGATACGCAGTATTTT.

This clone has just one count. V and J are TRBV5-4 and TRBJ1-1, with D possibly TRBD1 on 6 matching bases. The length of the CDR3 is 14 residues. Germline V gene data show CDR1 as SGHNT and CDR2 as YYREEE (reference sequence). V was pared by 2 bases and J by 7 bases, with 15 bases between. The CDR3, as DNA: TGTGCCAGCAGCTTACATGGGGGCTGGGTTGAAGCTTTCTTT. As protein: CASSLHGGWVEAFF. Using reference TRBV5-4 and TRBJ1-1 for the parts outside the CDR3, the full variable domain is ETGVTQSPTHLIKTRGQQVTLRCSSQSGHNTVSWYQQALGQGPQFIFQYYREEENGRGNFPPRFSGLQFPNYSSELNVNALELDDSALYLCASSLHGGWVEAFFGQGTRLTVV.

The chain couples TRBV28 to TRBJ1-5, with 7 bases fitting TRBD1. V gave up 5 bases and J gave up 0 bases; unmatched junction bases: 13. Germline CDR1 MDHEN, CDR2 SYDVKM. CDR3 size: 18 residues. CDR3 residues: CASSGPRGSRYSNQPQHF. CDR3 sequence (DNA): TGTGCCAGCAGTGGTCCCAGGGGGAGCCGTTATAGCAATCAGCCCCAGCATTTT.

DNA of the CDR3: TGTGCCAGCAGCTTAAACACAGGGGGCGGGAATGAGCAGTTCTTC. It specifies CASSLNTGGGNEQFF. The gene calls are TRBV7-2 and TRBJ2-1, with 9 bases identical to TRBD1. Germline lookup yields CDR1 SGHTA and CDR2 FQGNSA. The CDR3 contains 15 residues. Trimming took 2 bases from V and 7 from J; bases not matched to a gene: 6.

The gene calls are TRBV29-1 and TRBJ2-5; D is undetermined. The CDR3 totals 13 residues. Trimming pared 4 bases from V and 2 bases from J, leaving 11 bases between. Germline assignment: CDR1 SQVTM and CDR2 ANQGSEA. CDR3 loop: CSVALQVQETQYF. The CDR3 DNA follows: TGCAGCGTTGCGCTGCAGGTTCAAGAGACCCAGTACTTC.

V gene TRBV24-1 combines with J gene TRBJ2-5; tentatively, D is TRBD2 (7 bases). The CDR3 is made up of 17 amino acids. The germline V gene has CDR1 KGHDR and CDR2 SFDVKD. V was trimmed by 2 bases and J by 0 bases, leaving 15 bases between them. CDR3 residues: CATSDSRRGDNQETQYF. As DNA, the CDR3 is TGTGCCACCAGTGATTCCCGCCGGGGGGACAACCAAGAGACCCAGTACTTC.

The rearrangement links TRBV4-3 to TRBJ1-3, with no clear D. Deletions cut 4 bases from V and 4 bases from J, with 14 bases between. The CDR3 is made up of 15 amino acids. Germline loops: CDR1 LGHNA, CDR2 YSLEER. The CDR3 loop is CASSRTANSGNTIYF. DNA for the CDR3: TGCGCCAGCAGCCGAACCGCGAATTCGGGAAACACCATATATTTT.

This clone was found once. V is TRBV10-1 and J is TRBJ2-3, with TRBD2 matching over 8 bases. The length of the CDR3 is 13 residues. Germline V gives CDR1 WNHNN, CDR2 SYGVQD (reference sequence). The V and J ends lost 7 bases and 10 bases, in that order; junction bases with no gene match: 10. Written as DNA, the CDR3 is TGCGCCAGCAACCCCGGGGGGGCGAACCCGCAGTATTTT. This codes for CASNPGGANPQYF.

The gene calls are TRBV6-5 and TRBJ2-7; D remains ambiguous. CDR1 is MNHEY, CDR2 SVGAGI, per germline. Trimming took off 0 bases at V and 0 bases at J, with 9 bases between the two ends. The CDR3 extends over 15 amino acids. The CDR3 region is CASSYSTSGSYEQYF. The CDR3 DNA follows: TGTGCCAGCAGTTACTCAACTTCTGGCTCCTACGAGCAGTACTTC.

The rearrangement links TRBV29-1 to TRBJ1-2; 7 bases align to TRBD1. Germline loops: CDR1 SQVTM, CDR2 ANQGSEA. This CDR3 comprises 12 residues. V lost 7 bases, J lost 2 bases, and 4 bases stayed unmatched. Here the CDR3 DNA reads TGCAGCGCGTCGGGACAGAACTATGGCTACACCTTC. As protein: CSASGQNYGYTF.

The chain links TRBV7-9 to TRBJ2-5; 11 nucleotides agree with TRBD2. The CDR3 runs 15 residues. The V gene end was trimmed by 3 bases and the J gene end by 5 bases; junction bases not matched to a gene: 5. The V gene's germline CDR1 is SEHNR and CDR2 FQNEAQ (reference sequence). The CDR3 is CASSLTSGDGETQYF. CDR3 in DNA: TGTGCCAGCAGCTTGACTAGCGGGGACGGGGAGACCCAGTACTTC.

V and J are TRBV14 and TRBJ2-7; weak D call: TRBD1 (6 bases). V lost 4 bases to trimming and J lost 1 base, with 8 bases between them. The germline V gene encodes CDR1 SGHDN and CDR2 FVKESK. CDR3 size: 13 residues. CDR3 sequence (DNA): TGTGCCAGCAGCCGACAGGTATCCTACGAGCAGTACTTC. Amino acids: CASSRQVSYEQYF.

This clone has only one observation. This CDR3 is CASSLELWGRAGYTF. The DNA for the CDR3 is TGTGCCAGCAGCTTAGAACTGTGGGGCAGGGCCGGCTACACCTTC. This rearrangement joins TRBV7-9 to TRBJ1-2, with a tentative D call TRBD1 (5 bases). The CDR3 extends over 15 amino acids. Trimming stripped 1 base from V and 8 bases from J, with 17 bases between. Germline V gives CDR1 SEHNR, CDR2 FQNEAQ (reference sequence).

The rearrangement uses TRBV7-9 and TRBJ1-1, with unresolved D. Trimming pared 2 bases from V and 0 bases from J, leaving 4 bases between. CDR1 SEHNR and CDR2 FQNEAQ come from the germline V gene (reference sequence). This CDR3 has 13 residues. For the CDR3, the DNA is TGTGCCAGCAGCTTATTCGTGAACACTGAAGCTTTCTTT. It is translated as CASSLFVNTEAFF.

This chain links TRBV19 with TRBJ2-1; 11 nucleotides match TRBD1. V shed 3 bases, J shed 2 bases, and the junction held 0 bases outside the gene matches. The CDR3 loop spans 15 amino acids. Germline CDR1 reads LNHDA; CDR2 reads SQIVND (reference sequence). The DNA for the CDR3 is TGTGCCAGTAGTATGGGACAGGGGGCCTACAATGAGCAGTTCTTC. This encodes CASSMGQGAYNEQFF.

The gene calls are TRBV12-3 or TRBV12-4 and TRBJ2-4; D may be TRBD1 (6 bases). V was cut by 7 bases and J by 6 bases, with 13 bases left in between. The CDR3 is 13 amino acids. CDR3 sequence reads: CASTQGPGNIQYF. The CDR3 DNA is TGTGCCAGCACCCAGGGGCCGGGAAACATTCAGTACTTC.

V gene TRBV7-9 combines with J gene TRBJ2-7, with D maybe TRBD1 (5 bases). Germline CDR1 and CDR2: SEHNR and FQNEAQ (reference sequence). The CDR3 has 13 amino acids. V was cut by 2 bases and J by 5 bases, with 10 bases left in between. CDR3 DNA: TGTGCCAGCAGCTTACTTAGGGGTAACGAGCAGTACTTC. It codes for CASSLLRGNEQYF.

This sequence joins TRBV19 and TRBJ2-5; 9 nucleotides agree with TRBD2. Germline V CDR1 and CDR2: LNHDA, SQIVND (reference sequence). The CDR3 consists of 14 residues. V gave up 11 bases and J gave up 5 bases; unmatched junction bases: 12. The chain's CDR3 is CASQGGTSYETQYF. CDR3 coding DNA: TGTGCCTCCCAGGGGGGGACTAGCTACGAGACCCAGTACTTC. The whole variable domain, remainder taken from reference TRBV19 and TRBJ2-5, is DGGITQSPKYLFRKEGQNVTLSCEQNLNHDAMYWYRQDPGQGLRLIYYSQIVNDFQKGDIAEGYSVSREKKESFPLTVTSAQKNPTAFYLCASQGGTSYETQYFGPGTRLLVL.

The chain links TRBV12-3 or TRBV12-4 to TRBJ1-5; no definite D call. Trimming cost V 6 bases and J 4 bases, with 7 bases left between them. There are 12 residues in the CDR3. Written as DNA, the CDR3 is TGTGCCAGCAGCCCGAGTAATCAGCCCCAGCATTTT. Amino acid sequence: CASSPSNQPQHF.

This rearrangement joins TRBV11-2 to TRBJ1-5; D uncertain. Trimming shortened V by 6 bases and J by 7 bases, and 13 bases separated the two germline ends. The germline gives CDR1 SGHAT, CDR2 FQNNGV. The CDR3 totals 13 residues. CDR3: CASSHGRGQPQHF. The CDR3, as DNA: TGTGCCAGCAGTCACGGCCGGGGACAGCCCCAGCATTTT.

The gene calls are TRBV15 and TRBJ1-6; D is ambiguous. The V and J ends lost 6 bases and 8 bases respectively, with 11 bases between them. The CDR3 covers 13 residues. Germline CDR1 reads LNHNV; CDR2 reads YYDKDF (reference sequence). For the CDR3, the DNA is TGTGCCACCAGTCAAGCCGGGGATTCACCCCTCCACTTT. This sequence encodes CATSQAGDSPLHF.

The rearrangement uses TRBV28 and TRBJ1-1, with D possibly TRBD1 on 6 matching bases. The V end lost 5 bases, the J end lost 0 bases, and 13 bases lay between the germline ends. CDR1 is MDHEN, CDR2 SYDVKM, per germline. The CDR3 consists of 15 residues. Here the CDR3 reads CASSAGDIMNTEAFF. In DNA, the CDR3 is TGTGCCAGCAGTGCCGGGGACATCATGAACACTGAAGCTTTCTTT.

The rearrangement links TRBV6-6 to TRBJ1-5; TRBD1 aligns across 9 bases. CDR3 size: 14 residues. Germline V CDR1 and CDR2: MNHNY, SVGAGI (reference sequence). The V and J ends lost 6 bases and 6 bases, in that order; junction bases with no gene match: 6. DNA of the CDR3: TGTGCCAGCAGAATCGCACAGGGGGCTCAGCCCCAGCATTTT. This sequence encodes CASRIAQGAQPQHF.

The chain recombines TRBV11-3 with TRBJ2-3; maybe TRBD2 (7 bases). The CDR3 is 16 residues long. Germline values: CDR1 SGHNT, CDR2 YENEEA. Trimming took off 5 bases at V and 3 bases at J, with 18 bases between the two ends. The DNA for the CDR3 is TGTGCCAGCAGCCAGAGTAGGGGGGGCCTAACAGATACGCAGTATTTT. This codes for CASSQSRGGLTDTQYF.

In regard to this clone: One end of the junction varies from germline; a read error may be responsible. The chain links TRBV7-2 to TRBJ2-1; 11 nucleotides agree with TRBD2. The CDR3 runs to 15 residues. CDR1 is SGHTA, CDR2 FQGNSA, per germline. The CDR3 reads CASSLAGGIYNEQFF. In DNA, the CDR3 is TGTGCCAGCAGCCTAGCGGGGGGAATCTACAATGAGCAGTTCTTC.

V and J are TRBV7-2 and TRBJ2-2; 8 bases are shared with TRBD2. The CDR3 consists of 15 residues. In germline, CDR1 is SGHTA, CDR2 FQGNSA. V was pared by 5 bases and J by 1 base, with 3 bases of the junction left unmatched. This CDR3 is CASSIRGGNTGELFF. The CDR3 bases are TGTGCCAGCAGCATCCGGGGGGGGAACACCGGGGAGCTGTTTTTT.

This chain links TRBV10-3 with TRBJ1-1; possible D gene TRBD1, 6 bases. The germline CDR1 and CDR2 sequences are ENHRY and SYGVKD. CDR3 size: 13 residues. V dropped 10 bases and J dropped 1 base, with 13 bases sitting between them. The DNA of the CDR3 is TGTGCCACCTTTGGACAGACGAACACTGAAGCTTTCTTT. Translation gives CATFGQTNTEAFF.

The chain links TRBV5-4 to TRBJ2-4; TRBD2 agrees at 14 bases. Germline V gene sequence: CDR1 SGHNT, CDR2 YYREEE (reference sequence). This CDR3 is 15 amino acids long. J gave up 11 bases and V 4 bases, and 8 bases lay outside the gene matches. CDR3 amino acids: CASSQGLAGVGVQYF. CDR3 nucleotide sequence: TGTGCCAGCAGCCAGGGACTAGCGGGGGTTGGTGTTCAGTACTTC. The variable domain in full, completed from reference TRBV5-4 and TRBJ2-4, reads ETGVTQSPTHLIKTRGQQVTLRCSSQSGHNTVSWYQQALGQGPQFIFQYYREEENGRGNFPPRFSGLQFPNYSSELNVNALELDDSALYLCASSQGLAGVGVQYFGAGTRLSVL.

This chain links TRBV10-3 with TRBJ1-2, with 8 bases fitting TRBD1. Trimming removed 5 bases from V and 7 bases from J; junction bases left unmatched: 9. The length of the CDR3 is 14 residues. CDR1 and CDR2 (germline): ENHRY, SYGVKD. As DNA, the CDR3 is TGTGCCATCAGTCAGGGACAGGATTCTTCTGGCTACACCTTC. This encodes CAISQGQDSSGYTF.

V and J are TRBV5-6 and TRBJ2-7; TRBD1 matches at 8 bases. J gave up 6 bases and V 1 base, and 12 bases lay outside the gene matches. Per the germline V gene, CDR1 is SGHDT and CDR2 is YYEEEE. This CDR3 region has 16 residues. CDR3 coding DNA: TGTGCCAGCAGCTTGTGGACAGGGAGGATTGGACCCGAGCAGTACTTC. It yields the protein CASSLWTGRIGPEQYF.

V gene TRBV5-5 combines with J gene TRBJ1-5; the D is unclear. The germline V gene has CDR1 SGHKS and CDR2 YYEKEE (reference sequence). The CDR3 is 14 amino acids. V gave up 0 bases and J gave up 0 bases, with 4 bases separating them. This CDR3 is CASSLDLSNQPQHF. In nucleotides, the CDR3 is TGTGCCAGCAGCTTGGATCTTAGCAATCAGCCCCAGCATTTT.